This T cell receptor (beta chain) was sequenced for a study of blood T cells in healthy people across ages. This clonotype appeared a few times. CDR1 is LNHDA and CDR2 is SQIVND in the germline V gene (reference sequence). Trimming pared 9 bases from V and 8 bases from J, leaving 7 bases between. This CDR3 is 9 amino acids long. Through a sample-barcoded 5' primer and a J-beta primer mix, a second PCR was run for roughly 6 to 12 cycles. Samples each returned at least 3 million CDR3-containing paired-end reads. Each CDR3 protein gets one entry after TCRdb re-called the 5' RACE reads with MiXCR. The profile shows about 650,000 distinct CDR3 sequences, more than 45% of them singletons.

This clonotype was sampled from a woman of 80 years or more in good health. The source material was blood. The gene calls are TRBV19 and TRBJ1-2, with no clear D. The CDR3 protein is CASGSGYTF. In DNA form, the CDR3 reads TGTGCCAGCGGGAGCGGCTACACCTTC.